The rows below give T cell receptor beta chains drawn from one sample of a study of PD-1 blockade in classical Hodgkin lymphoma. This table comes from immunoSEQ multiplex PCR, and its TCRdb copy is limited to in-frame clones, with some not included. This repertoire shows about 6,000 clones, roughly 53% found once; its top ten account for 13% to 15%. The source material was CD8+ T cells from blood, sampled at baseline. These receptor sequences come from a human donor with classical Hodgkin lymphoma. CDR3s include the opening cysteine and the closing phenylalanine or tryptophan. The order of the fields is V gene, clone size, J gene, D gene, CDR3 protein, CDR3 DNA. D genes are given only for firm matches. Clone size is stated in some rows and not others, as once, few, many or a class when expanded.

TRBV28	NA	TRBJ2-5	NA	CASSTSSRGPETQYF	NA
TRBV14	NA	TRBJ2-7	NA	CASSPDYYEQYF	TGTGCCAGCAGCCCGGACTACTACGAGCAGTACTTC
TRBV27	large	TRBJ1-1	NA	CASSGGFGSLNTEAFF	TGTGCCAGCAGTGGGGGGTTTGGGTCTCTGAACACTGAAGCTTTCTTT
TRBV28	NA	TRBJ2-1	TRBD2	CASSSLSGGPWNEQFF	TGTGCCAGCAGTTCGCTTTCGGGAGGGCCATGGAATGAGCAGTTCTTC
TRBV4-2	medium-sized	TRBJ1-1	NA	CASSQNSAMNTEAFF	TGTGCCAGCAGCCAAAACTCTGCTATGAACACTGAAGCTTTCTTT
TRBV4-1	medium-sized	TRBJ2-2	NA	CASSQGGGSTGELFF	TGCGCCAGCAGCCAAGGGGGGGGCTCCACCGGGGAGCTGTTTTTT
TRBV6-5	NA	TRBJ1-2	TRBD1	CASSDGTDNYGYTF	TGTGCCAGCAGTGACGGGACAGACAACTATGGCTACACCTTC
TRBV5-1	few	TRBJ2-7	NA	CASSTGTLYEQYF	TGCGCCAGCAGCACCGGGACCCTCTACGAGCAGTACTTC
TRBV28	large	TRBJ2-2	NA	CASSRVLGSGELFF	TGTGCCAGCAGCCGGGTCTTGGGGTCCGGGGAGCTGTTTTTT
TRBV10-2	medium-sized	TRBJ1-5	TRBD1	CASSVDRGQPQHF	TGCGCCAGCAGTGTGGACAGGGGACAGCCCCAGCATTTT
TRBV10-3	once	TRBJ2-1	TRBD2	CAIKAGLAGTFGNEQFF	TGTGCCATCAAGGCGGGACTAGCGGGGACCTTCGGCAATGAGCAGTTCTTC